This paragraph reports one TCR beta chain. Germline assignment: CDR1 SGDLS and CDR2 YYNGEE. The CDR3 has 17 amino acids. J was trimmed by 7 bases and V by 4 bases; bases with no gene match: 14. The data stem from a study of control samples from healthy donors and cancer patients. Method: immunoSEQ multiplex PCR; TCRdb's copy keeps in-frame clones and lacks some. Of tens of thousands of clones listed, roughly 93% were seen once; the top ten hold 1.3%. The rearrangement uses TRBV9 and TRBJ1-6, with 7 bases fitting TRBD1. This receptor was taken from a woman between 40 and 55 years old with lung cancer. Material: PBMCs. The CDR3 loop is CASSSGGTAITNSPLHF. CDR3 nucleotide sequence: TGTGCCAGCAGCTCCGGAGGGACAGCCATAACAAATTCACCCCTCCACTTT.